These T cell receptor beta chains were read from a single sample in a study of T cells after yellow fever vaccination. TCRdb re-analysed the 5' RACE reads in MiXCR, keeping a single row per CDR3 protein. The table records about 320,000 distinct CDR3 sequences, around 6.8% of them present only once. The material was PBMCs, obtained about 41 days after the first yellow fever vaccination. The receptor set was obtained from a man in his late teens or twenties who received the YFV17D yellow fever vaccine. The CDR3 runs from the conserved cysteine through the conserved F or W. The D gene is left open where the match is weak. Expanded clones are given a class, and other clones once, few, many or no size at all.

d_call,clone_size,j_call,v_call,cdr3_aa,cdr3_nt
NA,few,TRBJ2-5,TRBV7-2,CASSSRRVQETQYF,TGTGCCAGCAGCTCAAGACGGGTTCAAGAGACCCAGTACTTC
NA,NA,TRBJ2-7,TRBV19,CASSGDSSSYEQYF,TGTGCCAGTAGTGGGGATTCAAGCTCCTACGAGCAGTACTTC
TRBD2,many,TRBJ2-3,TRBV27,CASSLGLAGADTQYF,TGTGCCAGCAGTTTAGGGCTAGCGGGGGCGGATACGCAGTATTTT
TRBD1,many,TRBJ1-5,TRBV18,CASSPGQGNQPQHF,TGTGCCAGCAGCCCGGGACAGGGGAATCAGCCCCAGCATTTT
NA,NA,TRBJ1-5,TRBV20-1,CSAAGGSQLQHF,TGCAGTGCTGCGGGAGGAAGTCAGCTCCAGCATTTT
TRBD2,NA,TRBJ2-1,TRBV9,CASSVVGSGDNEQFF,TGTGCCAGCAGCGTAGTAGGTAGCGGGGACAATGAGCAGTTCTTC
TRBD2,many,TRBJ2-5,TRBV28,CASSRPGLALQETQYF,TGTGCCAGCAGTCGACCGGGACTAGCGCTCCAAGAGACCCAGTACTTC
NA,few,TRBJ2-7,TRBV29-1,CSGQTDSYEQYF,TGCAGCGGCCAGACGGATAGCTACGAGCAGTACTTC
NA,many,TRBJ2-2,TRBV5-1,CASSLGQMNTGELFF,TGCGCCAGCAGCTTAGGGCAGATGAACACCGGGGAGCTGTTTTTT
NA,NA,TRBJ1-6,TRBV7-9,CASSPQDSPLHF,TGTGCCAGCAGCCCACAGGATTCACCCCTCCACTTT
TRBD2,NA,TRBJ2-1,TRBV10-3,CASLGEGYNEQFF,TGTGCCAGTCTAGGGGAGGGGTACAATGAGCAGTTCTTC
TRBD1,few,TRBJ2-1,TRBV19,CASNRPGTGGIEQFF,TGTGCCAGTAATCGACCCGGGACAGGGGGGATTGAGCAGTTCTTC
NA,few,TRBJ2-3,TRBV3-1,CASSQNRGDTQYF,TGTGCCAGCAGCCAAAACAGAGGCGATACGCAGTATTTT
NA,NA,TRBJ1-2,TRBV4-3,CASSQLQGNNYGYTF,TGCGCCAGCAGCCAACTTCAGGGTAATAACTATGGCTACACCTTC
TRBD2,many,TRBJ2-1,TRBV18,CASSPGLASNEQFF,TGTGCCAGCTCACCCGGACTAGCCTCGAATGAGCAGTTCTTC
TRBD2,few,TRBJ2-3,TRBV18,CASSPQLAGGKDTQYF,TGTGCCAGCTCACCACAACTAGCGGGGGGTAAGGATACGCAGTATTTT
NA,many,TRBJ2-1,TRBV5-1,CASSLFHGEANNEQFF,TGCGCCAGCAGCTTGTTCCATGGCGAGGCGAACAATGAGCAGTTCTTC
NA,NA,TRBJ1-2,TRBV4-3,CASSQDRGSGGYTF,TGCGCCAGCAGCCAAGACAGGGGTTCAGGTGGCTACACCTTC
NA,many,TRBJ1-2,TRBV6-6,CASSYRDNYGYTF,TGTGCCAGCAGTTATCGGGATAACTATGGCTACACCTTC
NA,few,TRBJ2-1,TRBV6-5,CASGRGREQFF,TGTGCCAGCGGTCGAGGCCGTGAGCAGTTCTTC
TRBD1,few,TRBJ2-7,TRBV19,CASSPGQGGYEQYF,TGTGCCAGTAGCCCGGGACAGGGGGGCTACGAGCAGTACTTC
NA,NA,TRBJ1-1,TRBV6-1,CASSLEGHLNTEAFF,TGTGCCAGCAGCCTGGAGGGGCATCTGAACACTGAAGCTTTCTTT
NA,few,TRBJ1-1,TRBV19,CASSLGGIGLTTLEAFF,TGTGCCAGTAGTCTGGGTGGGATTGGGCTCACCACTCTTGAAGCTTTCTTT
NA,NA,TRBJ2-1,TRBV5-1,CASSLGQGSSSYNEQFF,TGCGCCAGCTCCTTGGGCCAGGGTTCGAGTTCGTACAATGAGCAGTTCTTC
TRBD2,many,TRBJ2-7,TRBV10-3,CAIRPFGLAGAPYEQYF,TGTGCCATCAGGCCCTTTGGGCTAGCGGGGGCCCCCTACGAGCAGTACTTC
NA,NA,TRBJ1-5,TRBV19,CASSWSDGSQPQHF,TGTGCCAGTAGTTGGTCTGACGGTAGTCAGCCCCAGCATTTT
NA,few,TRBJ2-6,TRBV5-6,CASSSGPSGANVLTF,TGTGCCAGCAGCTCGGGGCCCTCTGGGGCCAACGTCCTGACTTTC
NA,many,TRBJ1-3,TRBV20-1,CSARDRTPPGNTIYF,TGCAGTGCTAGAGATCGGACCCCTCCGGGAAACACCATATATTTT
NA,NA,TRBJ2-7,TRBV7-2,CASSRRVGEQYF,TGTGCCAGCAGCCGCCGAGTGGGCGAGCAGTACTTC
TRBD2,NA,TRBJ2-7,TRBV7-2,CASSLGRGGYYEQYF,TGTGCCAGCAGCTTAGGGCGGGGGGGCTACTACGAGCAGTACTTC
NA,few,TRBJ2-5,TRBV4-3,CASSQDRAEQETQYF,TGCGCCAGCAGCCAAGACCGAGCGGAACAAGAGACCCAGTACTTC
TRBD2,few,TRBJ2-3,TRBV20-1,CSARDLVAGVDTQYF,TGCAGTGCTAGAGATCTTGTGGCGGGGGTAGATACGCAGTATTTT
NA,NA,TRBJ2-3,TRBV4-2,CASSQGTAGATDTQYF,TGTGCCAGCAGCCAAGGGACCGCGGGGGCCACAGATACGCAGTATTTT
NA,NA,TRBJ2-3,TRBV20-1,CSARRGTQPDTQYF,TGCAGTGCTAGACGGGGGACCCAACCAGATACGCAGTATTTT
TRBD1,many,TRBJ1-1,TRBV10-3,CAISEGAGTEAFF,TGTGCCATCAGCGAGGGGGCTGGCACTGAAGCTTTCTTT
TRBD1,many,TRBJ1-1,TRBV7-9,CASSVYRDREFGRWNTEAFF,TGTGCCAGCAGCGTATACCGGGACAGGGAATTCGGGAGGTGGAACACTGAAGCTTTCTTT
NA,many,TRBJ2-2,TRBV11-2,CASSLGSAGMNTGELFF,TGTGCCAGCAGCTTAGGATCCGCTGGAATGAACACCGGGGAGCTGTTTTTT
NA,NA,TRBJ1-1,TRBV5-6,CASSLAMWASNTEAFF,TGTGCCAGCAGCTTGGCGATGTGGGCCTCAAACACTGAAGCTTTCTTT
TRBD2,NA,TRBJ2-7,TRBV7-3,CASSPGLRDEQYF,TGTGCCAGCAGCCCGGGACTACGGGACGAGCAGTACTTC
NA,NA,TRBJ1-6,TRBV5-1,CASSPEVRSDSPLHF,TGCGCCAGCAGCCCGGAGGTCCGTTCCGATTCACCCCTCCACTTT
TRBD2,NA,TRBJ2-3,TRBV6-1,CASRGHTSGYRTDTQYF,TGTGCCAGCAGGGGCCATACTAGCGGGTACCGCACAGATACGCAGTATTTT
NA,NA,TRBJ1-2,TRBV2,CASTPADYGYTF,TGTGCCAGCACCCCTGCTGACTATGGCTACACCTTC
NA,few,TRBJ2-5,TRBV20-1,CSARDPRGTETQYF,TGCAGTGCTAGAGACCCGAGGGGTACAGAGACCCAGTACTTC
TRBD1,NA,TRBJ1-2,TRBV11-2,CASSFPPRGTGDSYGYTF,TGTGCCAGCAGCTTTCCGCCCCGGGGGACAGGGGATTCCTATGGCTACACCTTC
NA,NA,TRBJ1-3,TRBV7-9,CASSSRTRPGGNTIYF,TGTGCCAGCAGCTCCCGGACTCGTCCGGGTGGAAACACCATATATTTT
NA,few,TRBJ2-7,TRBV6-1,CASTQGGGSEQYF,TGTGCCAGCACCCAAGGGGGGGGTTCCGAGCAGTACTTC
NA,many,TRBJ2-7,TRBV20-1,CSANPRRSSYEQYF,TGCAGTGCTAACCCCAGGCGGAGCTCCTACGAGCAGTACTTC